This T cell receptor beta chain was retrieved from a study of shared T cell receptors in the human thymus. The table came from immunoSEQ multiplex PCR; TCRdb's copy has only in-frame clones and leaves some out. The sample holds about 730,000 clones, over 75% seen once. Germline V CDR1 and CDR2: MNHNS, SASEGT. V was pared by 4 bases and J by 8 bases, with 3 bases of the junction left unmatched. The CDR3 runs 12 residues. The same data also contributed to another study, on human thymus T cells. This second study notes: Resections from corrective heart surgery supplied the thymus tissue.

The chain couples TRBV6-1 to TRBJ2-3, with 7 positions matching TRBD1. Sequencing was carried out using thymocytes. The clonotype comes from a girl under two years old with a congenital heart defect. CDR3 sequence reads: CASSAGGFTQYF. CDR3 DNA sequence: TGTGCCAGCAGTGCAGGGGGTTTTACGCAGTATTTT.